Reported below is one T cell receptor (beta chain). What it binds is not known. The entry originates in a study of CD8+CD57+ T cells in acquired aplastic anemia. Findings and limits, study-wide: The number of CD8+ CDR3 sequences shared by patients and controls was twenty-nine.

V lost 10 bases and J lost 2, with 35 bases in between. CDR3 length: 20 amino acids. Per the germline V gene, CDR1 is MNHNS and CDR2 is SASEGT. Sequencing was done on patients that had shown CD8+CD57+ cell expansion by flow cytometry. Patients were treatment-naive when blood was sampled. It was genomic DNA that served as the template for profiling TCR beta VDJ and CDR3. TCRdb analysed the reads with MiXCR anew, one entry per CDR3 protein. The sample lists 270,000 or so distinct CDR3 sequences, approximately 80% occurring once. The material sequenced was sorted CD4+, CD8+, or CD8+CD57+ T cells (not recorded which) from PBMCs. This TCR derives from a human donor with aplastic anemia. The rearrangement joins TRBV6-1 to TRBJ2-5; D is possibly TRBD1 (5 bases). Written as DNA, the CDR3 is TGTGCCACATTAAAGCAGCCGGGCCAGGGCAGGGAAGGCCGTCAAGAGACCCAGTACTTC. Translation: CATLKQPGQGREGRQETQYF.